This T cell receptor beta chain was observed in a study of Ad26.COV2.S vaccination and SARS-CoV-2 variants. V lost 5 bases and J 2 bases, leaving 13 bases between the germline ends. Germline loops: CDR1 SEHNR, CDR2 FQNEAQ (reference sequence). This CDR3 has 15 residues. Method: immunoSEQ multiplex PCR; TCRdb's copy keeps in-frame clones and lacks some. The table has about 680,000 clones, roughly 90% seen once. Treatment indicated: 15 to 20 received Ad26.COV2.S at low or high dose, single or two shots; roughly five received placebo; per-sample allocation not given. Day 63 after the first vaccine or placebo injection was the time point for sampling.

This chain connects TRBV7-9 to TRBJ1-3; D may be TRBD1 (5 bases). Sequenced here: peripheral blood, sampled in a trial of Ad26.COV2.S vaccine versus placebo. The TCR originated in a person between 18 and 60 years old who received the Ad26.COV2.S COVID-19 vaccine or a placebo. CDR3 sequence reads: CASSPTGGPGNTIYF. As DNA, the CDR3 is TGTGCCAGCAGCCCGACCGGGGGTCCTGGAAACACCATATATTTT.